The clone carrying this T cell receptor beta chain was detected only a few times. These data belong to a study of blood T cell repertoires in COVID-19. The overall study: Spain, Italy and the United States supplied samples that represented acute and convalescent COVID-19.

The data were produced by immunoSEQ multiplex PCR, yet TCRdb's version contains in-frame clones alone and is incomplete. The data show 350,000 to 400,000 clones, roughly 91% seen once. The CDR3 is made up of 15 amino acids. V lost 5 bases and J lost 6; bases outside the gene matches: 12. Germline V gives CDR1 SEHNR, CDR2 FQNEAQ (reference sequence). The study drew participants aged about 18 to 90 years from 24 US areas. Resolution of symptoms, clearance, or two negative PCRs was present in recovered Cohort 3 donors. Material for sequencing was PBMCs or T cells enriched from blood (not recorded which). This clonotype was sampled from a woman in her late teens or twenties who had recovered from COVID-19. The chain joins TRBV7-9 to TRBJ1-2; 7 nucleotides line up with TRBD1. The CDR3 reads CASSTITGQDNGYTF. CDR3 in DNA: TGTGCCAGCAGCACGATTACAGGACAGGATAATGGCTACACCTTC.